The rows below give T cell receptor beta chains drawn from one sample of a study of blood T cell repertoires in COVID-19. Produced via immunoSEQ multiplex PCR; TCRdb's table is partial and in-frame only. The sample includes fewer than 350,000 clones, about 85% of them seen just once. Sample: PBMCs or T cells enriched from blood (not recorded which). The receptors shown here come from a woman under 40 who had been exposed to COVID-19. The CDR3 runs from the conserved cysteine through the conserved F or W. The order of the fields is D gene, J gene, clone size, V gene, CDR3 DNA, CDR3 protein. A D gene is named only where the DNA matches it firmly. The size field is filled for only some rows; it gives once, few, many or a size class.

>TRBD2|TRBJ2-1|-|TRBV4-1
TGCGCCAGCAGCCAAGATCAGCGGGGGGGTTTTTACAATGAGCAGTTCTTC
CASSQDQRGGFYNEQFF
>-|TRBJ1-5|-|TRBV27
TGTGCCAGCAGTCAGATTCTTGGGCGACAGCCCCAGCATTTT
CASSQILGRQPQHF
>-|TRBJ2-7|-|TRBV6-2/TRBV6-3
TGTGCCAGCAGCGCCAACATACGGGAAAGGATCTACGAGCAGTACTTC
CASSANIRERIYEQYF
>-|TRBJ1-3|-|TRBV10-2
TGCGCCAGCAGTGGCGGTGAATCTGGAAACACCATATATTTT
CASSGGESGNTIYF
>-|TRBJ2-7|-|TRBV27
TGTGCCAGCAGGACCATCGGGTGGAAGGACGAGCAGTACTTC
CASRTIGWKDEQYF
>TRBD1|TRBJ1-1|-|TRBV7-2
TGTGCCAGCAGCGAACAGGGGGCGGCCACTGAAGCTTTCTTT
CASSEQGAATEAFF
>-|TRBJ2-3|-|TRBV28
TGTGCCAGCAGGTGGCAGGGTCGAACAGATACGCAGTATTTT
CASRWQGRTDTQYF
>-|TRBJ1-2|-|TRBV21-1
TGTGCCAGCACCCAAGGTAGGAGTAGCTATGGCTACACCTTC
CASTQGRSSYGYTF
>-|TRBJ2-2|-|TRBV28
TGTGCCAGCCTGTTTGCCGGGAGCTTAACCGGGGAGCTGTTTTTT
CASLFAGSLTGELFF
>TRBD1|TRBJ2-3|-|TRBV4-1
TGCGCCAGCTCCCGGGACAGGGAGACAGATACGCAGTATTTT
CASSRDRETDTQYF
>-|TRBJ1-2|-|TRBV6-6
TGTGCCAGCAGTCCCGGGGGGGGCGACGGCTACACCTTC
CASSPGGGDGYTF
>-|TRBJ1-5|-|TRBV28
TGTGCCAGCAGTTTACTTGGGGGGGGGCAGCCCCAGCATTTT
CASSLLGGGQPQHF
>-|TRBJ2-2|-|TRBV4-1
TGCGCCAGCAGCCAAGAACCAGGGTTGCGGACCGGGGAGCTGTTTTTT
CASSQEPGLRTGELFF
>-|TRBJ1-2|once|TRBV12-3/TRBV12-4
TGTGCCAGCAGTTTGCAACAGGGTGGGACCTACTTC
CASSLQQGGTYF
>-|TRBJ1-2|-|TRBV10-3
TGTGCCATCAGTGAGTCGGCAGGGTGGGACTATGGCTACACCTTC
CAISESAGWDYGYTF
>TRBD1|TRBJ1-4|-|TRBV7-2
TGTGCCAGCAGCCCATACGACAGGGTTGAAAAACTGTTTTTT
CASSPYDRVEKLFF
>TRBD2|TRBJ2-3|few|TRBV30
TGTGCCTGGAGTCCCCTGACTAGCGGGAGGATGGATACGCAGTATTTT
CAWSPLTSGRMDTQYF
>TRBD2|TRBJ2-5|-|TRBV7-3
TGTGCCAGCAGCTCTAGCGGGGGGGAAGAGACCCAGTACTTC
CASSSSGGEETQYF
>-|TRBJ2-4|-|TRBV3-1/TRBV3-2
TGTGCCAGCAGCCCAAATCAATTAGCCAAAAACATTCAGTACTTC
CASSPNQLAKNIQYF
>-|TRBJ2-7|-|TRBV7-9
TGTGCCAGCAGCCCCGAACGGGGTTACGAGCAGTACTTC
CASSPERGYEQYF
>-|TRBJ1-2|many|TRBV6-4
TGTGCCAGCAGAGCAGGGGACGGTAGAGGCTACACCTTC
CASRAGDGRGYTF
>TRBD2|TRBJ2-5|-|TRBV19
TGTGCCTCTAGGACTAGCGGGGGGGCCGGGACCCAGTACTTC
CASRTSGGAGTQYF
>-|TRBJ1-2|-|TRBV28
TGTGCCAGCTCCCTATCGGGGGGCGTTGGCTACACCTTC
CASSLSGGVGYTF
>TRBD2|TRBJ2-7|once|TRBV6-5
TGTGCCAGCAGTTACTCGCCTAGCGGGGGTACCTACGAGCAGTACTTC
CASSYSPSGGTYEQYF
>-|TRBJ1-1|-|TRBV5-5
TGTGCCAGCAGCTTCCGACAGGCGAACACTGAAGCTTTCTTT
CASSFRQANTEAFF